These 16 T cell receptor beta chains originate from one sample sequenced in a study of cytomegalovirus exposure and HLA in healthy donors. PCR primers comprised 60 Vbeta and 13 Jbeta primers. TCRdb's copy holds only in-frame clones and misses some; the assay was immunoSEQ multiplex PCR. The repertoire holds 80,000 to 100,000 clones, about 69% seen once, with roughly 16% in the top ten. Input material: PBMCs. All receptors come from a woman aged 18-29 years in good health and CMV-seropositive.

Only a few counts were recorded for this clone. The CDR3 DNA sequence: TGCGCCAGCAGCCAAGGTGGGACACCGGGCGACGAGCAGTACTTC. Translation gives CASSQGGTPGDEQYF. V gene TRBV5-1 combines with J gene TRBJ2-7; D might be TRBD1 (6 bases). The CDR3 sequence is 15 residues long. Germline CDR1 SGHRS, CDR2 YFSETQ. Deletions cut 4 bases from V and 5 bases from J, with 19 bases between.

The CDR3 region is CASSASGSPLVSNEQFF. DNA of the CDR3: TGTGCCAGCAGTGCTAGCGGGAGCCCTCTCGTTAGCAATGAGCAGTTCTTC. The chain recombines TRBV6-1 with TRBJ2-1, with 10 bases aligning to TRBD2. V shed 4 bases, J shed 6 bases, and the junction held 12 bases outside the gene matches. There are 17 residues in the CDR3. Germline V gene sequence: CDR1 MNHNS, CDR2 SASEGT.

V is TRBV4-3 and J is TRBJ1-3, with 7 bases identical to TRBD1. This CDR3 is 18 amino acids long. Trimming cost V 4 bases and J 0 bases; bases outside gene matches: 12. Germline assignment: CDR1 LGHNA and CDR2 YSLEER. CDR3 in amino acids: CASSPSENRGFSGNTIYF. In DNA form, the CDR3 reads TGCGCCAGCAGCCCCTCAGAGAACAGGGGATTCTCTGGAAACACCATATATTTT.

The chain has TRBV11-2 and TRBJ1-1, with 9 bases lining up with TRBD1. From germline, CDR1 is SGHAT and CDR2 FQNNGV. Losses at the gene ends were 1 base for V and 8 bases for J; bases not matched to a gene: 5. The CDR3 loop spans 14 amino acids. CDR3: CASSLGSGTGEAFF. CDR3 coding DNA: TGTGCCAGCAGCTTAGGTTCCGGGACAGGGGAAGCTTTCTTT. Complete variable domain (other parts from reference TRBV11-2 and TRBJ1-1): EAGVAQSPRYKIIEKRQSVAFWCNPISGHATLYWYQQILGQGPKLLIQFQNNGVVDDSQLPKDRFSAERLKGVDSTLKIQPAKLEDSAVYLCASSLGSGTGEAFFGQGTRLTVV.

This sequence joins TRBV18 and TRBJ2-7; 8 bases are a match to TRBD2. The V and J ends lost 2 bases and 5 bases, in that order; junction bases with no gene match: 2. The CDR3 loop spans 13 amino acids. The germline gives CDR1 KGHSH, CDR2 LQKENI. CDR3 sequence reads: CASSPSGGDEQYF. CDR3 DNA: TGTGCCAGCTCACCATCGGGGGGGGACGAGCAGTACTTC.

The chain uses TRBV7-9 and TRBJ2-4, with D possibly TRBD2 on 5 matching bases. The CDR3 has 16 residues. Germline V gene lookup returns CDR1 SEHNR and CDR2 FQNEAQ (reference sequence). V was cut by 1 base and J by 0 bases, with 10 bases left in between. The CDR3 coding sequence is TGTGCCAGCAGCTTAGGACGCGGGTTAGCCAAAAACATTCAGTACTTC. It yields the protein CASSLGRGLAKNIQYF.

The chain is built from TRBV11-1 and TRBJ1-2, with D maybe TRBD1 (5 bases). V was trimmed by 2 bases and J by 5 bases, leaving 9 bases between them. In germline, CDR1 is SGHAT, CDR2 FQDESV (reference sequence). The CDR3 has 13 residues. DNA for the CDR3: TGTGCCAGCAGCTTATCATCAGGGTATGGCTACACCTTC. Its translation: CASSLSSGYGYTF.

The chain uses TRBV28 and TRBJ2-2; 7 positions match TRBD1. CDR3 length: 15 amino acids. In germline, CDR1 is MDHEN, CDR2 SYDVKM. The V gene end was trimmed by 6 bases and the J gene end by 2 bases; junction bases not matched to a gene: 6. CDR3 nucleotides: TGTGCCAGCAGAGCCGGGACAGCAAACACCGGGGAGCTGTTTTTT. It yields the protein CASRAGTANTGELFF.

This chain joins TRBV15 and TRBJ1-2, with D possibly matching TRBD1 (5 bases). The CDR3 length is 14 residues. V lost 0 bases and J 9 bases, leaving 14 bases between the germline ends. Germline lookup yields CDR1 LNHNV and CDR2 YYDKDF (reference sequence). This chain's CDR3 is CATSREQEGWRYTF. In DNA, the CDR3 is TGTGCCACCAGCAGAGAACAGGAGGGTTGGCGCTACACCTTC.

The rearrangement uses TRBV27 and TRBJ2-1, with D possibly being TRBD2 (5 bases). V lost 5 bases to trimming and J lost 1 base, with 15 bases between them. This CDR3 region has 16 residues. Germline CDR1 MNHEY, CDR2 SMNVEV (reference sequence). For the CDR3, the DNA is TGTGCCAGCAGTAGGAGGACGGGTGGATCCTACAATGAGCAGTTCTTC. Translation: CASSRRTGGSYNEQFF.

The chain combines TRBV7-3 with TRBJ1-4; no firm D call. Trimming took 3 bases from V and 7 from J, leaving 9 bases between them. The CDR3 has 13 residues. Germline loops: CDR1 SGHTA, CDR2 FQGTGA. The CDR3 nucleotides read TGTGCCAGCAGCTTCGACCCGGGTGAAAAACTGTTTTTT. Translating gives CASSFDPGEKLFF. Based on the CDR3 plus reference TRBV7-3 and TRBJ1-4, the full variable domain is GAGVSQTPSNKVTEKGKYVELRCDPISGHTALYWYRQSLGQGPEFLIYFQGTGAADDSGLPNDRFFAVRPEGSVSTLKIQRTERGDSAVYLCASSFDPGEKLFFGSGTQLSVL.

CDR3 sequence: CASSSPRVTETQYF. The CDR3 bases are TGTGCCAGCAGTTCCCCGAGGGTAACAGAGACCCAGTACTTC. The J gene is TRBJ2-5, the V gene TRBV6-5; TRBD2 is a possible D gene (5 bases). The V end lost 4 bases, the J end lost 4 bases, and 13 bases lay between the germline ends. The CDR3 consists of 14 residues. Germline V gene lookup returns CDR1 MNHEY and CDR2 SVGAGI.

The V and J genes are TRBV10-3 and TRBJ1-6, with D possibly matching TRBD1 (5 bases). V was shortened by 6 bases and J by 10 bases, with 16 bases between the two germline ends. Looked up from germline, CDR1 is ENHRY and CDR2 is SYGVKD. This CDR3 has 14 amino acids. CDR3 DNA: TGTGCCATCAGCAGGGATCTTTCCGGCTCACCCCTCCACTTT. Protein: CAISRDLSGSPLHF.

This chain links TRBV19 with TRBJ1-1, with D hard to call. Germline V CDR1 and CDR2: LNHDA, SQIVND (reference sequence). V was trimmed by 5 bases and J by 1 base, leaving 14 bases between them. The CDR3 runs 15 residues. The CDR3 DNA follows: TGTGCCAGTAGTTTCAGGAGGCTTACGAACACTGAAGCTTTCTTT. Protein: CASSFRRLTNTEAFF.

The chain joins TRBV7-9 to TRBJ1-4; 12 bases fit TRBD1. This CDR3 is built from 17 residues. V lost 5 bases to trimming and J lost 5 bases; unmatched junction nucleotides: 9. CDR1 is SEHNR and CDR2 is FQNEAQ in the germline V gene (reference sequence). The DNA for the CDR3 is TGTGCCAGCAGCGCCGGGACAGGGGGCGTTTTAAATGAAAAACTGTTTTTT. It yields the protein CASSAGTGGVLNEKLFF.

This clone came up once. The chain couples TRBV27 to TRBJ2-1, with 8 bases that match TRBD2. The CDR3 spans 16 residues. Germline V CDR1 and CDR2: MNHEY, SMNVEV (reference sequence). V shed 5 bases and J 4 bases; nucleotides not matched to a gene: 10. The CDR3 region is CASSPSLREAYNEQFF. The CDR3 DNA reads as TGTGCCAGCAGTCCTTCTCTGCGGGAGGCTTACAATGAGCAGTTCTTC.